One sample yielded the 3 T cell receptor beta chains listed below, sequenced in a study of PD-1 blockade in classical Hodgkin lymphoma. Assay: immunoSEQ multiplex PCR; the TCRdb copy retains only in-frame clones and omits some. Of roughly 40,000 clones in the sample, over 55% are singletons; the top ten hold roughly 3%. There was relapse after autologous stem cell transplantation in every patient, and there was variation in brentuximab vedotin exposure. This specimen was peripheral blood mononuclear cells (PBMCs), taken at baseline. These receptors were collected from a human donor with classical Hodgkin lymphoma.

The DNA for the CDR3 is TGTGCCAGCAGCTCCTCTAGCGGGACCTACAATGAGCAGTTCTTC. It translates to CASSSSSGTYNEQFF. The chain has TRBV7-6 and TRBJ2-1; TRBD2 matches at 9 bases. The length of the CDR3 is 15 residues. Trimming cost V 4 bases and J 2 bases; bases outside gene matches: 3. Germline V gene data show CDR1 as SGHVS and CDR2 as FNYEAQ.

This rearrangement joins TRBV4-3 to TRBJ2-7; D possibly uses TRBD1 or TRBD2 (5 bases each). The germline V gene has CDR1 LGHNA and CDR2 YSLEER. V lost 1 base and J 3 bases, leaving 10 bases between the germline ends. The CDR3 covers 14 residues. The DNA for the CDR3 is TGCGCCAGCAGCCAAGGCGAGGGGATCTACGAGCAGTACTTC. Its translation is CASSQGEGIYEQYF.

By share of the sample, this clone is medium-sized. This chain links TRBV2 with TRBJ1-1; D call uncertain. The ends were cut back, 2 bases at V and 5 bases at J, with 12 bases in the middle. Germline V gives CDR1 SNHLY, CDR2 FYNNEI. The CDR3 length is 14 residues. The CDR3 here is CASSEILMGTEAFF. In DNA form, the CDR3 reads TGTGCCAGCAGTGAAATCCTAATGGGGACTGAAGCTTTCTTT.